Below, 25 T cell receptor delta chains from the same sample are listed, as sequenced in a study of γδ T cells in repeated Plasmodium falciparum infection. TCRdb ran CATT on the multiplex PCR reads. Among 40,000 to 55,000 delta-chain clones listed, roughly 2% were seen once. Vgamma9/Vdelta2+ and Vdelta2-negative gammadelta T cells were flow-sorted from PBMC for bulk sequencing. The source material was gamma-delta T cells from blood. Receptor source: a pool of human donors (malaria-infected and uninfected, not separated).

Of note for this clone: This DNA's translation differs at residue 8 from TCRdb's protein, which comes from a much larger clone; a read error is likely, and the protein shown is translated from the DNA. The V gene is TRDV1, the J gene TRDJ2; tentatively, D is TRDD2 or TRDD3 (6 bases each). TCRdb gives no J gene; it was assigned here by matching the DNA to germline. Germline assignment: CDR1 TSWWSYY and CDR2 QGS. The CDR3 extends over 21 amino acids. Trimming took off 0 bases at V and 0 bases at J, with 23 bases between the two ends. The CDR3 loop is CALGELQLLRWGVPLTAQLFF. The CDR3 DNA is TGTGCTCTTGGGGAACTTCAACTCCTACGATGGGGGGTCCCTTTGACAGCACAACTCTTCTTT.

This clone occurred many times. Additional DNA sequences in this sample encode the identical CDR3. This sequence joins TRDV2 and TRDJ1, with 10 bases that match TRDD3. No J gene was available from TCRdb, and it was assigned here by a germline match of the DNA. Trimming removed 1 base from V and 0 bases from J; junction bases left unmatched: 19. This CDR3 spans 21 amino acids. Germline-derived CDR1 and CDR2 are GEAIGNYY and EKD. The chain's CDR3 is CACDTPWGDSSTGGYTDKLIF. The CDR3 DNA reads as TGTGCCTGTGACACTCCTTGGGGAGACTCCAGTACTGGGGGATACACCGATAAACTCATCTTT.

A few counts support this clone. TCRdb pairs this DNA with a much larger clone's protein that differs at residue 9, likely a read error; the protein shown was translated from the DNA. The CDR3 DNA reads TGTGCCTGTGACAAGTTGATGGGGAATACCAAAACGAACTGGGACACCCGACAGATGTTTTTC. The encoded protein is CACDKLMGNTKTNWDTRQMFF. The chain combines TRDV2 with TRDJ3, with D maybe TRDD3 (5 bases). Assignment of the J gene here rests on matching the DNA to germline, because TCRdb gives none. CDR1 and CDR2 from the germline V gene are GEAIGNYY and EKD. The CDR3 has 21 amino acids. V lost 2 bases and J 3 bases, leaving 25 bases between the germline ends.

The sample holds a few counts of this clone. The protein TCRdb gives is from a much larger clone and does not agree with this DNA's translation at residue 19, likely a read error; the protein shown here comes from the DNA. Written as DNA, the CDR3 is TGTGCCTTTCTTACCCCCGGGCTGACCAACTTCCTACTGAGTACTGGGGTGACCTTCAAACTCATCTTT. It codes for CAFLTPGLTNFLLSTGVTFKLIF. The chain employs TRDV3 and TRDJ1; D perhaps matches TRDD2 (8 bases). TCRdb leaves out the J gene; it was filled in here by matching the DNA to germline. The CDR3 is made up of 23 amino acids. Trimming cost V 2 bases and J 8 bases, with 48 bases left between them. The germline gives CDR1 TVYSNPD, CDR2 GDNSRS (reference sequence).

As to this clone: With a far larger clone one base away, a read error is the likely cause. Other DNA sequences in the same sample also yield this CDR3. The CDR3, as DNA: TGTGCTCTTGGGGAACTACGTCCATACTGGGGGATACCTCGAGCCGATAAACTCATCTTT. Its protein product is CALGELRPYWGIPRADKLIF. The chain is built from TRDV1 and TRDJ1; TRDD3 agrees at 12 bases. Here the J gene was assigned by germline matching of the DNA, as TCRdb has none. This CDR3 is built from 20 residues. Germline V lookup: CDR1 TSWWSYY, CDR2 QGS. With 0 bases clipped from V and 3 bases from J, the junction kept 14 bases outside the gene matches.

This clone was counted at least ten times. The protein TCRdb gives is from a much larger clone and does not agree with this DNA's translation at residue 17, likely a read error; the protein shown here comes from the DNA. The chain is built from TRDV1 and TRDJ1; 8 nucleotides agree with TRDD3. This CDR3 contains 19 residues. CDR1 is TSWWSYY, CDR2 QGS, per germline. The CDR3 loop reads CALGEIQGVWGTSTDKPIF. Here the CDR3 DNA reads TGTGCTCTTGGGGAAATCCAAGGGGTCTGGGGGACGTCCACCGATAAACCCATCTTT.

In its sample, this clone was seen a few times. The protein in TCRdb stems from a much larger clone and differs at residue 6 from this DNA's translation, likely a read error; here the protein is translated from the DNA. V usage is TRDV2 and J usage is TRDJ1; D not certain. No J segment appears in TCRdb, so it was assigned here by matching the sequence to germline. The length of the CDR3 is 13 residues. The germline CDR1 and CDR2 sequences are GEAIGNYY and EKD. V was clipped by 3 bases and J by 0 bases, with 7 bases between them. In DNA form, the CDR3 reads TGTGCCTGTGACCCCACGAACACCGATAAACTCATCTTT. It codes for CACDPTNTDKLIF.

This clone was seen repeatedly, ten times or more. V usage is TRDV1 and J usage is TRDJ1; possible D gene TRDD3, 6 bases. CDR3 length: 18 residues. V was cut by 0 bases and J by 0 bases, with 17 bases left in between. Germline lookup yields CDR1 TSWWSYY and CDR2 QGS. Here the CDR3 DNA reads TGTGCTCTTGGGGAACTACGCTCTGGGGATCTGTACACCGATAAACTCATCTTT. Translation gives CALGELRSGDLYTDKLIF.

The V call is TRDV2, the J call TRDJ1, with D tentatively TRDD3 (5 bases). Because TCRdb records no J gene, it was assigned here through a match of the DNA to germline. V was cut by 0 bases and J by 3 bases, with 22 bases left in between. Germline assignment: CDR1 GEAIGNYY and CDR2 EKD. CDR3 length: 18 amino acids. The CDR3 loop reads CACDTVSGGSPYADKLIF. In DNA form, the CDR3 reads TGTGCCTGTGACACCGTCTCGGGGGGGTCCCCGTACGCCGATAAACTCATCTTT.

On this clone: TCRdb's listed protein matches a much larger clone and diverges from this DNA's translation at residue 21, likely through a read error; the protein shown comes from the DNA. This chain uses TRDV1 with TRDJ1, with 10 bases aligning to TRDD3. The J gene, left out of TCRdb, was set here by checking the DNA against germline. Germline CDR1 is TSWWSYY and CDR2 is QGS. The CDR3 is made up of 25 amino acids. Here the CDR3 DNA reads TGTGCTCTTGGGCTTCCGCTCCCGGTGTTCGTTTACTGGGGGATGAGACGACCTGACACCGGTAAACTCATCTTT. As protein: CALGLPLPVFVYWGMRRPDTGKLIF.

To note about this clone: A read error likely explains this, since a far larger clone differs by one base. Other DNA sequences from this sample encode an identical CDR3 as well. The chain recombines TRDV1 with TRDJ1, with 8 bases that match TRDD3. Here the J gene came from matching the DNA to germline, since TCRdb omits it. In germline, CDR1 is TSWWSYY, CDR2 QGS. The CDR3 spans 27 residues. The ends lost 2 bases at V and 2 bases at J; junction bases unmatched: 40. This chain's CDR3 is CALGEFIWIPRRLVPRLVLGGTDKLIF. The CDR3 nucleotides are TGTGCTCTTGGGGAATTTATTTGGATCCCTAGGCGTCTCGTACCCCGTCTCGTACTGGGGGGTACCGATAAACTCATCTTT.

This clone occurred many times. A far more abundant clone sits one base away, making this likely a read error. Other DNA sequences from this sample encode an identical CDR3 as well. The chain links TRDV1 to TRDJ1; 10 bases align to TRDD3. TCRdb carries no J gene annotation; the J gene was assigned here by matching the DNA with germline. Trimming removed 5 bases from V and 2 bases from J; junction bases left unmatched: 23. There are 21 residues in the CDR3. Germline V CDR1 and CDR2: TSWWSYY, QGS. The CDR3 here is CALGKGILWWGIPKYTDKLIF. CDR3 sequence (DNA): TGTGCTCTTGGGAAGGGGATTCTTTGGTGGGGGATACCAAAGTATACCGATAAACTCATCTTT.

This clone was seen more than once but under ten times. The protein held in TCRdb is that of a much larger clone and does not match this DNA's translation at residue 20, likely because of a read error; the protein shown is translated from the DNA. V gene assignment gives TRDV3, but the J gene was left uncalled; the D segment call TRDD3 is taken from the table without a DNA check. The CDR3 runs to 22 residues. In germline, CDR1 is TVYSNPD, CDR2 GDNSRS (reference sequence). The CDR3 protein is CANRPRSYARTGGYRYTDKPIF. Written as DNA, the CDR3 is TGTGCCAACCGCCCCCGCTCCTACGCCCGTACTGGGGGATACCGGTACACCGATAAACCCATCTTT.

This clone was observed a few times. TCRdb's listed protein matches a much larger clone and diverges from this DNA's translation at residue 17, likely through a read error; the protein shown comes from the DNA. This rearrangement joins TRDV3 to TRDJ1; 12 positions match TRDD3. Here the J gene was assigned by germline matching of the DNA, as TCRdb has none. Germline V lookup: CDR1 TVYSNPD, CDR2 GDNSRS (reference sequence). The CDR3 is made up of 20 amino acids. Here the CDR3 DNA reads TGTGCCTTTAAGTCAGTCCTAGCCTGGGGGATACGGTTGTGGACCGATAGACTCATCTTT. This sequence encodes CAFKSVLAWGIRLWTDRLIF.

This clone was seen many times. This likely came from a read error, as a far larger clone is one base away. This specimen includes other DNA sequences encoding the same CDR3. The chain carries TRDV2 and TRDJ1; 8 bases align to TRDD3. The J gene is not listed in TCRdb, so it was assigned here from a DNA match to germline. Germline V CDR1 and CDR2: GEAIGNYY, EKD. The CDR3 length is 15 residues. V lost 3 bases, J lost 1 base, and 6 bases stayed unmatched. The CDR3 loop reads CACDPLGDTTDKLIF. CDR3 coding DNA: TGTGCCTGTGACCCCCTGGGGGACACCACCGATAAACTCATCTTT.

This clone has a count of ten or more. The chain recombines TRDV1 with TRDJ1; TRDD3 matches 7 bases. Losses at the gene ends were 3 bases for V and 0 bases for J; bases not matched to a gene: 16. Germline V lookup: CDR1 TSWWSYY, CDR2 QGS. CDR3 length equals 19 residues. DNA for the CDR3: TGTGCTCTTGGGGACCGCCTCCGAGGGCTACTGGGGTACACCGATAAACTCATCTTT. Translation gives CALGDRLRGLLGYTDKLIF.

This clone has more than one count but fewer than ten. TCRdb's protein for this DNA is that of a much larger clone and differs from the translation at residue 15, likely a read error; the protein shown is the DNA translation. Here the V gene is TRDV2, but the J gene went uncalled; the table's D gene call, TRDD3, was not cross checked with the DNA. CDR1 GEAIGNYY and CDR2 EKD come from the germline V gene. The CDR3 is made up of 17 amino acids. Here the CDR3 DNA reads TGTGCCTGTGGGATAGGGGGGATACGTTGGTGCACCGATAAATTCATCTTT. Its translation: CACGIGGIRWCTDKFIF.

Details on this clone: A read error likely explains this, since a far larger clone differs by one base. Other nucleotide sequences in the sample specify the same CDR3. The V gene is given as TRDV2, and no J gene call is available; TRDD3 reflects the table's D call only, with no check against the DNA. Per the germline V gene, CDR1 is GEAIGNYY and CDR2 is EKD. CDR3 size: 17 residues. CDR3 amino acids: CACDTVGQPDHTDKLIF. CDR3 sequence (DNA): TGTGCCTGTGACACCGTGGGACAGCCAGACCACACCGATAAACTCATTTTT.

This clone showed up just a few times. Translating this DNA gives a protein that differs at residue 10 from the TCRdb one, which belongs to a much larger clone; a read error is likely, and the protein shown is this translation. The CDR3, as DNA: TGTGCCTGTGACACCGAAAGGGTTCTTGCTGGGGGATATCCGTACACCGATAAACTCATCTTT. It codes for CACDTERVLAGGYPYTDKLIF. The rearrangement uses TRDV2 and TRDJ1, with 10 positions matching TRDD3. The J gene, left out of TCRdb, was set here by checking the DNA against germline. With 0 bases clipped from V and 0 bases from J, the junction kept 18 bases outside the gene matches. The CDR3 covers 21 residues. The germline gives CDR1 GEAIGNYY, CDR2 EKD.

This clone was observed many times. The chain uses TRDV3 and TRDJ1; the match to TRDD3 covers 10 bases. Germline V CDR1 and CDR2: TVYSNPD, GDNSRS (reference sequence). This CDR3 spans 19 amino acids. V gave up 2 bases and J gave up 1 base; unmatched junction bases: 19. The CDR3 nucleotides read TGTGCCTTTGCCGCCGCAGGCCCCATTGGGGGATACAGCACCGATAAACTCATCTTT. Its protein product is CAFAAAGPIGGYSTDKLIF.

At least ten counts were recorded for this clone. The TCRdb protein, from a much larger clone, departs from this DNA's translation at residue 3, likely by read error; the protein shown derives from the DNA. The rearrangement uses TRDV2 and TRDJ1; D is perhaps TRDD3 (5 bases). TCRdb records no J gene; here it was assigned by comparing the DNA to germline. The CDR3 covers 16 residues. Germline V gene sequence: CDR1 GEAIGNYY, CDR2 EKD. The CDR3 is CARDTDRGYVTDKLIF. The DNA for the CDR3 is TGTGCCCGTGACACCGATCGGGGGTATGTCACCGATAAACTCATCTTT.

This clone appeared a few times. This sequence is one base from a far larger clone and is likely a read error. Other nucleotide sequences in the sample specify the same CDR3. This chain joins TRDV1 and TRDJ1; 8 bases line up with TRDD3. The CDR3 consists of 18 residues. Per the germline V gene, CDR1 is TSWWSYY and CDR2 is QGS. CDR3 residues: CALGERWDWGPDSDKLIF. CDR3 DNA: TGCGCTCTTGGGGAACGTTGGGACTGGGGGCCCGATTCAGATAAACTCATCTTT.

Worth noting for this clone: The protein in TCRdb stems from a much larger clone and differs at residue 18 from this DNA's translation, likely a read error; here the protein is translated from the DNA. The chain combines TRDV1 with TRDJ1; D might be TRDD3 (6 bases). The CDR3 runs 20 residues. The germline V gene encodes CDR1 TSWWSYY and CDR2 QGS. CDR3: CALGDSILARLGAFPDKPIF. CDR3 coding DNA: TGTGCTCTTGGGGATTCTATCCTCGCTCGACTGGGTGCATTCCCCGATAAACCCATCTTT.

With respect to this clone: The mismatch at residue 15 between this DNA's translation and the TCRdb protein of a much larger clone likely reflects a read error; the protein shown is translated from the DNA. This chain joins TRDV1 and TRDJ1, with D possibly being TRDD3 (6 bases). The V end was cut by 3 bases, the J end by 1 base, with 30 bases between. Germline V gene sequence: CDR1 TSWWSYY, CDR2 QGS. The CDR3 extends over 21 amino acids. CDR3 in amino acids: CALGELLSLYWVTACTDKLIF. CDR3 coding DNA: TGTGCTCTTGGGGAGCTTCTCTCACTTTACTGGGTCACGGCTTGCACCGATAAACTCATCTTT.

This clone was seen many times. Translating this DNA gives a protein that differs at residue 17 from the TCRdb one, which belongs to a much larger clone; a read error is likely, and the protein shown is this translation. In DNA form, the CDR3 reads TGTGCTCTTGGGTCGCGGCCTCTCCTGTTAATGGTGTACACCGATAAACCCATCTTT. It translates to CALGSRPLLLMVYTDKPIF. This sequence joins TRDV1 and TRDJ1, with D unresolved. Germline CDR1 reads TSWWSYY; CDR2 reads QGS. The CDR3 is 19 amino acids.